Below, 18 T cell receptor beta chains from the same sample are listed, as sequenced in a study of blood T cell repertoires in COVID-19. The method was immunoSEQ multiplex PCR; TCRdb's version includes in-frame clones alone and lacks a portion of them. The repertoire holds hundreds of thousands of clones, with 70% to 90% as singletons. Source material: peripheral blood. The receptors here all came from a woman aged 55-69 years with COVID-19, enrolled during active disease.

The chain carries TRBV4-3 and TRBJ1-1; D uncertain. V lost 0 bases and J lost 8, with 10 bases in between. The germline gives CDR1 LGHNA, CDR2 YSLEER. The CDR3 loop spans 13 amino acids. The CDR3: CASSQDGVLEAFF. CDR3 bases: TGCGCCAGCAGCCAAGACGGGGTTTTGGAAGCTTTCTTT.

The chain links TRBV7-9 to TRBJ2-5; 7 nucleotides agree with TRBD1. Germline V CDR1 and CDR2: SEHNR, FQNEAQ (reference sequence). V was pared by 5 bases and J by 4 bases, with 4 bases of the junction left unmatched. This CDR3 contains 13 residues. The CDR3 spells CASSRGGGETQYF. CDR3 sequence (DNA): TGTGCCAGCAGCCGAGGGGGCGGAGAGACCCAGTACTTC. The variable domain in full, with the rest retrieved from reference TRBV7-9 and TRBJ2-5, is DTGVSQNPRHKITKRGQNVTFRCDPISEHNRLYWYRQTLGQGPEFLTYFQNEAQLEKSRLLSDRFSAERPKGSFSTLEIQRTEQGDSAMYLCASSRGGGETQYFGPGTRLLVL.

The chain combines TRBV6-1 with TRBJ2-7; 10 bases map to TRBD1. Per the germline V gene, CDR1 is MNHNS and CDR2 is SASEGT. This CDR3 region has 15 residues. V shed 3 bases and J 4 bases; nucleotides not matched to a gene: 6. CDR3 nucleotide sequence: TGTGCCAGCAGTGAGGGGACAGGGGATCATTACGAGCAGTACTTC. This translates into CASSEGTGDHYEQYF.

V and J are TRBV4-3 and TRBJ1-4, with 7 positions matching TRBD1. The germline gives CDR1 LGHNA, CDR2 YSLEER. The CDR3 has 14 amino acids. V trimming: 4 bases; J trimming: 7 bases; junction bases outside the gene matches: 6. CDR3: CASSLGQAAEKLFF. CDR3 bases: TGCGCCAGCAGCCTCGGACAGGCGGCTGAAAAACTGTTTTTT.

The chain combines TRBV11-2 with TRBJ2-7; tentative D call: TRBD1 (6 bases). V was clipped by 5 bases and J by 2 bases, with 13 bases between them. The length of the CDR3 is 14 residues. Germline lookup yields CDR1 SGHAT and CDR2 FQNNGV. The DNA of the CDR3 is TGTGCCAGCAGCACCCTACAGGGTACCTACGAGCAGTACTTC. This codes for CASSTLQGTYEQYF. The complete variable domain, with remaining parts taken from reference TRBV11-2 and TRBJ2-7, reads EAGVAQSPRYKIIEKRQSVAFWCNPISGHATLYWYQQILGQGPKLLIQFQNNGVVDDSQLPKDRFSAERLKGVDSTLKIQPAKLEDSAVYLCASSTLQGTYEQYFGPGTRLTVT.

This clone appeared once. The gene calls are TRBV20-1 and TRBJ1-5; no firm D call. This CDR3 is 11 amino acids long. V dropped 6 bases and J dropped 10 bases, with 13 bases sitting between them. Per the germline V gene, CDR1 is DFQATT and CDR2 is SNEGSKA (reference sequence). The CDR3 DNA reads TGCAGTGCCCTGGCAGAGGGACCCCAGCATTTT. Amino acid sequence: CSALAEGPQHF.

This chain uses TRBV19 with TRBJ1-5; 9 nucleotides line up with TRBD1. Germline lookup yields CDR1 LNHDA and CDR2 SQIVND (reference sequence). CDR3 length: 16 residues. V was pared by 5 bases and J by 2 bases, with 7 bases of the junction left unmatched. The CDR3 DNA reads as TGTGCCAGTAGTGAACAGGGGGCTCTTCGCAATCAGCCCCAGCATTTT. Translation: CASSEQGALRNQPQHF.

This chain connects TRBV18 to TRBJ2-7, with TRBD1 identical over 9 bases. The germline V gene encodes CDR1 KGHSH and CDR2 LQKENI. The CDR3 has 14 amino acids. V shed 5 bases, J shed 5 bases, and the junction held 7 bases outside the gene matches. CDR3 sequence: CASSSTGGSDEQYF. The CDR3 coding sequence is TGTGCCAGCTCATCTACAGGGGGCAGCGACGAGCAGTACTTC.

The V call is TRBV7-2, the J call TRBJ1-5; D remains unclear. CDR3 size: 14 residues. Trimming stripped 1 base from V and 0 bases from J, with 4 bases between. Germline CDR1 and CDR2: SGHTA and FQGNSA. The CDR3 bases are TGTGCCAGCAGCTTAGACGGTAGCAATCAGCCCCAGCATTTT. Its protein is CASSLDGSNQPQHF.

The chain employs TRBV13 and TRBJ2-2; D is unclear. CDR3 length: 14 residues. The ends were cut back, 1 base at V and 5 bases at J, with 8 bases in the middle. The germline V gene has CDR1 PRHDT and CDR2 FYEKMQ (reference sequence). The CDR3 sequence is CASSLDRATGELFF. The CDR3 coding sequence is TGTGCCAGCAGCTTAGATCGAGCTACCGGGGAGCTGTTTTTT.

This clone was seen more than once but under ten times. The gene calls are TRBV18 and TRBJ2-7; tentative D call: TRBD1 (5 bases). The length of the CDR3 is 13 residues. V shed 3 bases and J shed 5 bases, with 11 bases lying between them. The germline V gene encodes CDR1 KGHSH and CDR2 LQKENI. CDR3 sequence reads: CASSPTREDEQYF. In nucleotides, the CDR3 is TGTGCCAGCTCACCCACCAGGGAAGACGAGCAGTACTTC.

V usage is TRBV5-8 and J usage is TRBJ2-3; weak D call: TRBD2 (5 bases). This CDR3 has 16 residues. CDR1 SGHTS and CDR2 YDEGEE come from the germline V gene. The V end lost 4 bases, the J end lost 0 bases, and 15 bases lay between the germline ends. As DNA, the CDR3 is TGTGCCAGCAGCCGAGCTTTAGCGTTAAGCACAGATACGCAGTATTTT. Amino acids: CASSRALALSTDTQYF.

This chain links TRBV5-4 with TRBJ2-5; 7 bases map to TRBD1. Germline CDR1 SGHNT, CDR2 YYREEE (reference sequence). V trimming: 0 bases; J trimming: 4 bases; junction bases outside the gene matches: 9. The CDR3 has 16 residues. The CDR3 region is CASSLDRGRAVETQYF. CDR3 nucleotide sequence: TGTGCCAGCAGCTTGGATAGGGGGCGGGCAGTAGAGACCCAGTACTTC. Based on the CDR3 plus reference TRBV5-4 and TRBJ2-5, the full variable domain is ETGVTQSPTHLIKTRGQQVTLRCSSQSGHNTVSWYQQALGQGPQFIFQYYREEENGRGNFPPRFSGLQFPNYSSELNVNALELDDSALYLCASSLDRGRAVETQYFGPGTRLLVL.

The chain combines TRBV7-3 with TRBJ1-1; possibly TRBD1 for D (5 bases). CDR1 SGHTA and CDR2 FQGTGA come from the germline V gene. The V gene lost 5 bases and the J gene lost 3 bases, with 7 bases spanning the gap. The CDR3 sequence is 12 residues long. The CDR3 DNA is TGTGCCAGCAGCCAGGGTGACACTGAAGCTTTCTTT. Its protein is CASSQGDTEAFF. Using reference TRBV7-3 and TRBJ1-1 for the parts outside the CDR3, the full variable domain is GAGVSQTPSNKVTEKGKYVELRCDPISGHTALYWYRQSLGQGPEFLIYFQGTGAADDSGLPNDRFFAVRPEGSVSTLKIQRTERGDSAVYLCASSQGDTEAFFGQGTRLTVV.

This chain uses TRBV23-1 with TRBJ2-3; TRBD2 matches at 13 bases. TRBV23-1 is flagged as an ORF with uncertain function. V lost 1 base and J lost 6; bases outside the gene matches: 4. The CDR3 extends over 16 amino acids. The DNA for the CDR3 is TGCGCCAGCAGTCAATTCACTAGCGGGGGGGCCGATACGCAGTATTTT. Translation gives CASSQFTSGGADTQYF.

This clone was counted a few times. This chain links TRBV10-3 with TRBJ2-3; possibly TRBD2 for D (6 bases). Germline lookup yields CDR1 ENHRY and CDR2 SYGVKD. CDR3 size: 15 residues. V was trimmed by 10 bases and J by 0 bases, leaving 17 bases between them. The CDR3 nucleotides read TGTGCCACCGTAAGCGGGCAGGAAAGCACAGATACGCAGTATTTT. Its translation: CATVSGQESTDTQYF.

The chain carries TRBV30 and TRBJ2-2, with D tentatively TRBD2 (5 bases). The CDR3 covers 16 residues. CDR1 is GTSNPN and CDR2 is SVGIG in the germline V gene (reference sequence). Trimming shortened V by 3 bases and J by 5 bases, and 19 bases separated the two germline ends. Here the CDR3 reads CAWRRFEGSGTGELFF. The CDR3 nucleotides are TGTGCCTGGAGGCGTTTTGAGGGCTCTGGGACCGGGGAGCTGTTTTTT.

This clone was found a few times. The genes are TRBV28 and TRBJ1-2; TRBD1 agrees at 7 bases. V shed 7 bases, J shed 0 bases, and the junction held 8 bases outside the gene matches. This CDR3 is built from 15 residues. Germline V CDR1 and CDR2: MDHEN, SYDVKM. In DNA, the CDR3 is TGTGCCAGCACCCAGTGGACAGGAGCTAACTATGGCTACACCTTC. Translated, it gives CASTQWTGANYGYTF.